A selection of T cell receptor beta chains follows, all from one sample in a study of T cell clonotyping in hematopoietic cell transplantation. Produced via immunoSEQ multiplex PCR; TCRdb's table is partial and in-frame only. The table includes fewer than 20,000 clones, 93% detected once. The specimen comprised peripheral blood mononuclear cells, sampled before stem cell transplant. Receptors originate from a man aged 18 to 30 with biphenotypic leukemia. Some clones in this sample may be carry-over from other donors' samples. The CDR3 runs from the conserved cysteine through the conserved F or W. A D gene is named only where the DNA matches it firmly. Size is stated for part of the rows, as once, few or many counts, or as a class when the clone is expanded.

>TRBD1|TRBV6-5|-|TRBJ1-6
TGTGCCAGCAGTTACACCGGACAGGCTTATAATTCACCCCTCCACTTT
CASSYTGQAYNSPLHF
>-|TRBV9|few|TRBJ2-1
TGTGCCAGCAGCTATGCGGGACTCCTTCACAATGAGCAGTTCTTC
CASSYAGLLHNEQFF
>-|TRBV6-6|once|TRBJ2-5
TGTGCCAGCAGTTACGCCGCACAAGAGACCCAGTACTTC
CASSYAAQETQYF
>-|TRBV7-2|-|TRBJ2-2
TGTGCCAGCAGCTTCACCCTAGTGAACACCGGGGAGCTGTTTTTT
CASSFTLVNTGELFF
>TRBD2|TRBV7-9|-|TRBJ2-1
TGTGCCAGCAGCTTAGCCTCCTTAAGGCTAGCGGGTGGTTACAATGAGCAGTTCTTC
CASSLASLRLAGGYNEQFF
>-|TRBV19|-|TRBJ1-5
TGTGCCAGTACCCCTACCAGGGGAGGGTTTCAGCCCCAGCATTTT
CASTPTRGGFQPQHF
>-|TRBV30|-|TRBJ2-7
TGTGCCTGGAGTGTTACAGGGCCGGAGGAGCAGTACTTC
CAWSVTGPEEQYF
>-|TRBV30|-|TRBJ2-7
TGTGCCTGGAGTTCATCGGGACCCTACGAGCAGTACTTC
CAWSSSGPYEQYF
>-|TRBV11-3|-|TRBJ1-1
TGTGCCAGCAGCTTAGCGCCAGTCACTGAAGCTTTCTTT
CASSLAPVTEAFF
>TRBD1|TRBV9|-|TRBJ1-6
TGTGCCAGCAGCGCTTGGGACAGGGATAATTCACCCCTCCACTTT
CASSAWDRDNSPLHF
>-|TRBV7-2|-|TRBJ2-2
TGTGCCAGCAGCTTTCACACAGGGTCCGCCGGGGAGCTGTTTTTT
CASSFHTGSAGELFF